This T cell receptor (beta chain) was sequenced during a study of T cells in Graves' hyperthyroidism and ophthalmopathy. Patients with uncontrolled infections, other autoimmune diseases, pregnancy or lactation were excluded. Between the trimmed V and J ends, which lost 2 bases and 4 bases, there was a span of 9 bases. Germline V gene lookup returns CDR1 MNHEY and CDR2 SMNVEV (reference sequence). The CDR3 length is 14 residues. This clonotype was recorded many times. What was amplified from RNA transcripts were TCR beta CDR3 regions. HTBI primers drove first-round RT-PCR of the TCR CDR3. TCRdb recomputed calls from the multiplex PCR reads with MiXCR, one row per CDR3 protein. The sample shows more than 500,000 distinct CDR3 sequences, about 16% of them seen only once.

This TCR came from a woman in her thirties with Graves' hyperthyroidism. The chain has TRBV27 and TRBJ1-3; D possibly corresponds to TRBD1 (5 bases). The sequenced sample consisted of blood. The CDR3 DNA is TGTGCCAGCAGTTTAAGGCAGGGAGGAAACACCATATATTTT. Translating gives CASSLRQGGNTIYF.